This TCR beta chain was identified in a study of monozygotic twins with inflammatory bowel disease. General study findings and limits: Relative clonotype sharing with others was diminished in IBD patients versus healthy twins, particularly with disease activity.

As regards this clonotype: Its matching antigen is unknown.

TCRdb re-called the 5' RACE reads and shows each CDR3 protein once, DNA omitted. Reported are 210,000 or so distinct CDR3 sequences; the ten largest clones contain more than 7.5%. Germline CDR1 MDHEN, CDR2 SYDVKM. This CDR3 spans 13 amino acids. The clonotype was recovered from a human donor with ulcerative colitis or Crohn's disease, or a healthy co-twin of an affected twin (not recorded which). Sequencing used blood. The V gene is TRBV28, the J gene TRBJ2-7; TCRdb's D call of TRBD1 is untestable without DNA. The CDR3 loop reads CASRLRGTYEQYF.